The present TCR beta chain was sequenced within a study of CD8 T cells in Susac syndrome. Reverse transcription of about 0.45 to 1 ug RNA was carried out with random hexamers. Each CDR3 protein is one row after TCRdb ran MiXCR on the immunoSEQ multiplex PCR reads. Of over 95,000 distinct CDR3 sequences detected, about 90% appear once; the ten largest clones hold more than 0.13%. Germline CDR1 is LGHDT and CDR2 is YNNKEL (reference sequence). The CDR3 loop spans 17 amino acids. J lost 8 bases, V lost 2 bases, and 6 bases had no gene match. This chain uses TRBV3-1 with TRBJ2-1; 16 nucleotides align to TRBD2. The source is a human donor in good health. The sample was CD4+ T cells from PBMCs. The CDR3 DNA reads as TGTGCCAGCAGCCAAAGCTCGGGACTAGCGGGAGGGGATGAGCAGTTCTTC. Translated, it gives CASSQSSGLAGGDEQFF.